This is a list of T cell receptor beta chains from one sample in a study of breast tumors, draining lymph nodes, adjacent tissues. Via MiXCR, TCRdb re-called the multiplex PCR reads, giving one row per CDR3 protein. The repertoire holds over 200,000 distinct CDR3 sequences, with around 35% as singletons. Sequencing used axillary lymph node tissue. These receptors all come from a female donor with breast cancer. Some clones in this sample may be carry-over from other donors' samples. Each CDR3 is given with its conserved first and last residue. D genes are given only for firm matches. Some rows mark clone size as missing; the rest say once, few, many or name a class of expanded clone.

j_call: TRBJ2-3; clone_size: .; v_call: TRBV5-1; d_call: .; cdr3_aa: CASSLAVGASTDTQYF; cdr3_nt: TGCGCCAGCAGCTTGGCCGTGGGGGCCAGCACAGATACGCAGTATTTT
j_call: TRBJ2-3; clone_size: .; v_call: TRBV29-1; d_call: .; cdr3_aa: CSVASRMSTDTQYF; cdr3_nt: TGCAGCGTTGCCTCGCGGATGAGCACAGATACGCAGTATTTT
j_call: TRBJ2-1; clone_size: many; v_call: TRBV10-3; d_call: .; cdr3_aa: CATSPANEQFF; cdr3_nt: TGTGCCACCTCCCCTGCCAATGAGCAGTTCTTC
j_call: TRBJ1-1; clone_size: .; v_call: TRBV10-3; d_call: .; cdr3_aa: CATRESREHTEAFF; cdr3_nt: TGTGCCACCAGAGAGTCCAGGGAGCACACTGAAGCTTTCTTT
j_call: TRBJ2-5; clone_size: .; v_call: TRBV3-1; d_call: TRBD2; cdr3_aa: CASSKAGTTEGAQYF; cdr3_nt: TGTGCCAGCAGCAAAGCCGGGACTACGGAGGGAGCCCAGTACTTC
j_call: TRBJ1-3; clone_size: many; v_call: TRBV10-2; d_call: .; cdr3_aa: CASSEPGFGNTIYF; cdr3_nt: TGCGCCAGCAGTGAGCCCGGGTTTGGAAACACCATATATTTT
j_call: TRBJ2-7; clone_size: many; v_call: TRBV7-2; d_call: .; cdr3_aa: CASSLVIPRAFPVYEQYF; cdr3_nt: TGTGCCAGCAGCTTAGTAATTCCTCGGGCCTTTCCGGTCTACGAGCAGTACTTC
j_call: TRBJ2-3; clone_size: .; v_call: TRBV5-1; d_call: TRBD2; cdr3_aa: CASSLDPAGGGTDTQYF; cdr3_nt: TGCGCCAGCAGCTTGGACCCGGCGGGGGGTGGCACAGATACGCAGTATTTT
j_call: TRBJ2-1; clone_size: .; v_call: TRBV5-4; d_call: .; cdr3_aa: CASSTQGGHNEQFF; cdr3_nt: TGTGCCAGCAGCACCCAGGGTGGGCACAATGAGCAGTTCTTC
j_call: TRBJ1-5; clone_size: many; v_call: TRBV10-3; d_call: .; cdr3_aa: CAHRGSRNSNQPQHF; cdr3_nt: TGTGCCCATCGAGGGTCCAGAAACAGCAATCAGCCCCAGCATTTT
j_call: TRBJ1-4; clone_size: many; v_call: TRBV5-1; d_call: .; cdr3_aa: CASRGDVSLEKLFF; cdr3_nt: TGCGCCAGCAGGGGGGACGTATCCCTTGAAAAACTGTTTTTT
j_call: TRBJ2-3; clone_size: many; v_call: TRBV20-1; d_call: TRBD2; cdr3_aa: CSAGTSGTTDTQYF; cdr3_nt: TGCAGTGCTGGGACTAGCGGGACTACAGATACGCAGTATTTT
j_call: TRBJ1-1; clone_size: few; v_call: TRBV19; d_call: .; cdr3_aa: CASSIGHLARNTEAFF; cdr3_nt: TGTGCCAGTAGTATTGGACACCTGGCGAGGAACACTGAAGCTTTCTTT
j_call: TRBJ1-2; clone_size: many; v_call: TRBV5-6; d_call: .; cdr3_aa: CASSLVQNGYTF; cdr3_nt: TGTGCCAGCAGCTTGGTGCAGAATGGCTACACCTTC
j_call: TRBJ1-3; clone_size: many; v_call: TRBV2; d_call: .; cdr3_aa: CASSEGVSGNTIYF; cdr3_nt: TGTGCCAGCAGTGAGGGGGTCTCTGGAAACACCATATATTTT
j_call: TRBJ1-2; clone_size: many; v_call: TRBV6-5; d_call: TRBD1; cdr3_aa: CASSRDRTNYGYTF; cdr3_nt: TGTGCCAGCAGCAGGGACAGGACAAACTATGGCTACACCTTC
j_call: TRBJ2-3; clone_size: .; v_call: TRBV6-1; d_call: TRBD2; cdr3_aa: CASSEGLAGFDTQYF; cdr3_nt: TGTGCCAGCAGTGAAGGACTAGCGGGGTTCGATACGCAGTATTTT
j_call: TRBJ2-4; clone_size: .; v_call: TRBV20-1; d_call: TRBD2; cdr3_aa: CSASMGGSGAKNIQYF; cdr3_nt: TGCAGTGCTAGTATGGGGGGTAGCGGGGCCAAAAACATTCAGTACTTC
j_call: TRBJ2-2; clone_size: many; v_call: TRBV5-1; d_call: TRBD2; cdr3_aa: CASSGRGPTGELFF; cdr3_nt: TGCGCCAGCAGCGGGAGGGGACCCACCGGGGAGCTGTTTTTT
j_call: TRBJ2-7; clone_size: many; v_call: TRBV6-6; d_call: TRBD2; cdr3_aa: CASSHSGRGYEQYF; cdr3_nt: TGTGCCAGCAGTCATAGCGGGAGAGGCTACGAGCAGTACTTC
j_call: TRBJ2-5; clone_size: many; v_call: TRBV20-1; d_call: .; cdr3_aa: CSAGAAQETPYF; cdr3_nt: TGCAGTGCTGGAGCGGCCCAAGAGACCCCGTACTTC
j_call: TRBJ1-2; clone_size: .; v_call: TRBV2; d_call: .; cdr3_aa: CDSSSYICSAMSMMVDGYTF; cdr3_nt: .
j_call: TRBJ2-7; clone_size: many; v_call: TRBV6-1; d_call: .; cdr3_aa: CASSEGEEQYF; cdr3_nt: TGTGCCAGCAGTGAAGGGGAAGAGCAGTACTTC
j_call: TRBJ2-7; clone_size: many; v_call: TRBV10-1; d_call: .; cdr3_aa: CARERQTSYEQYF; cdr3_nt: TGCGCCAGGGAAAGACAGACCTCCTACGAGCAGTACTTC